This T cell receptor (beta chain) derives from a study of graft-versus-host responses after intestinal transplantation. Study as a whole: Recipients uniformly received anti-thymocyte globulin induction, followed by tacrolimus and steroids for roughly 3 years. Whole-study findings and limits: Peak levels of circulating GvH clones tracked with early post-transplant HvG declines. Allograft graft-versus-host to host-versus-graft clonal ratios ran high in patients with graft-donor T cell macrochimerism. GvH clonotypes were identified within recipient marrow, with a subset emerging first in ileum or blood.

Trimming removed 5 bases from V and 4 bases from J, with 5 bases in between. This CDR3 contains 11 residues. The germline CDR1 and CDR2 sequences are MRHNA and SNTAGT. Profiling relied on immunoSEQ multiplex PCR, and the TCRdb table lists in-frame clones only, not all of them. The table shows some 13,000 clones, with around 88% occurring only once. Turning to this clone: As yet, its antigen is unknown.

The V call is TRBV6-4, the J call TRBJ1-2; D is undetermined. The receptor was isolated from a human patient who received an intestinal transplant, so some T cells may come from the graft donor. Sequenced material: PBMCs, taken approximately 120 days after transplant. The CDR3 DNA follows: TGTGCCAGCAGTTGGGGCTATGGCTACACCTTC. Translation gives CASSWGYGYTF.